This note documents a single T cell receptor (beta chain) sequence. Its cognate antigen is unknown. This specimen belongs to a study of T cell responses to AZD1222 COVID-19 vaccine. Broader study findings: Most donors were white British, females outnumbered males, and clonal diversity was possibly underestimated. Unmutated variant regions are reportedly targeted by nearly half of spike-specific TCRs.

Germline-derived CDR1 and CDR2 are MNHEY and SVGEGT. This CDR3 comprises 21 residues. V lost 5 bases to trimming and J lost 0 bases; unmatched junction nucleotides: 22. Researchers grouped second doses given at about 4 or about 12 weeks into one pool. The data were produced by immunoSEQ multiplex PCR, yet TCRdb's version contains in-frame clones alone and is incomplete. The table lists 95,000 to 100,000 clones, less than 85% of them singletons, with 14% in the top ten. The chain combines TRBV6-2 or TRBV6-3 with TRBJ2-1; 7 bases are shared with TRBD2. The sequencing here drew on peripheral blood, taken 28 days after the second AZD1222 dose. This TCR was recovered from an adult who received the AZD1222 COVID-19 vaccine. The CDR3 sequence: CASSGIQRWLERDLSYNEQFF. CDR3 DNA: TGTGCCAGCAGTGGGATTCAGCGGTGGTTGGAGCGGGACCTCTCCTACAATGAGCAGTTCTTC.